Ten or more counts support the clone carrying this TCR beta chain. Antigen unknown. The data were obtained in a study of neurological immune-mediated disorders. Looking at the study overall: Of the multiple sclerosis patients, roughly 35 in total, roughly 30 were relapsing-remitting and 3 were secondary progressive. Notes on the study in general: Subjects shared no identical expanded-clone CDR3 amino acid sequences, suggesting private TCR-beta repertoires in all groups.

The CDR3 loop spans 14 amino acids. CDR1 and CDR2 (germline): DFQATT, SNEGSKA (reference sequence). Trimming took 5 bases from V and 5 from J, leaving 13 bases between them. Synthesis of cDNA was performed by 5'RACE using 10-nucleotide random UMIs. From 15-18 subjects, each sequencing run yielded over 180 million TCR-beta sequences. MiXCR was run by TCRdb on the 5' RACE reads, yielding one entry per CDR3 protein. The profile shows over 60,000 distinct CDR3 sequences, around 4.8% of them singletons. The sequencing sample was made of PBMCs. The source is a woman between 45 and 60 years old with multiple sclerosis. The chain has TRBV20-1 and TRBJ1-6; D is undetermined. In DNA form, the CDR3 reads TGCAGTGCTCACCGCCACCCTAATAATTCACCCCTCCACTTT. This encodes CSAHRHPNNSPLHF.